A selection of T cell receptor beta chains follows, all from one sample in a study of OX40 agonist ivuxolimab in advanced cancers. Libraries were prepared by immunoSEQ multiplex PCR; TCRdb keeps only in-frame clonotypes and omits some of them. The sample holds some 100,000 clones, under 95% seen once. This specimen was CD4+ or CD8+ T cells sorted from blood, taken in a trial of the OX40 agonist ivuxolimab. The source is an adult with an advanced solid tumor such as melanoma, head and neck, liver or kidney cancer. The CDR3 runs from the conserved cysteine through the conserved F or W. D genes are given only for firm matches. For some rows the clone size is stated as once, few or many, or as a class when expanded; others skip it.

length,size,D,V,J,DNA,CDR3
13,.,TRBD1,TRBV30,TRBJ1-2,TGTGCCTGGACACCGGACAGGTTCTATGGCTACACCTTC,CAWTPDRFYGYTF
18,.,TRBD2,TRBV5-1,TRBJ2-3,TGCGCCAGCAGCTTGGAGAAAATCGGCGGGAGGGCCGGGGATGCGCAGTATTTT,CASSLEKIGGRAGDAQYF
12,once,.,TRBV6-1,TRBJ1-5,TGTGCCAGCAGCCAGGGGAATCAGCCCCAGCATTTT,CASSQGNQPQHF
18,.,TRBD2,TRBV19,TRBJ2-1,TGTGCCAGTAGTAAATCGGTAGGAGGAGCGGGAGTAGGGAATGAGCAGTTCTTC,CASSKSVGGAGVGNEQFF
14,.,.,TRBV9,TRBJ2-1,TGTGCCAGCACCATCACCGGGGGGCTGGATGAGCAGTTCTTC,CASTITGGLDEQFF
14,.,.,TRBV2,TRBJ1-1,TGTGCCAGCAGGAGGTCGGGGCAGAACACTGAAGCTTTCTTT,CASRRSGQNTEAFF
13,.,.,TRBV30,TRBJ1-2,TGTGCCTGGACTATCTTCAGTTTCTATGGCTACACCTTC,CAWTIFSFYGYTF
13,.,.,TRBV11-3,TRBJ2-2,TGTGCCAGCAGCTTACACCCCACCGGGGAGCTGTTTTTT,CASSLHPTGELFF
15,.,.,TRBV28,TRBJ1-4,TGTGCCAGCACCCGCGGGAGGTGGTTTAATGAAAAACTGTTTTTT,CASTRGRWFNEKLFF
13,.,TRBD1,TRBV6-1,TRBJ2-7,TGTGCCAGCCGGGACAGCGGCTCCTACGAGCAGTACTTC,CASRDSGSYEQYF
15,.,.,TRBV10-1,TRBJ1-2,TGCGCCAGCAGTGTTGGGCAGCCACTGGTCTATGGCTACACCTTC,CASSVGQPLVYGYTF
13,.,.,TRBV9,TRBJ1-2,TGTGCCAGCAGCGTACCAGGGGAGCAAGGCTACACCTTC,CASSVPGEQGYTF
15,once,TRBD2,TRBV5-4,TRBJ2-3,TGTGCCAGCAGCTTGGGCGGCGCGGGGGGGGATACGCAGTATTTT,CASSLGGAGGDTQYF
17,.,TRBD1,TRBV5-8,TRBJ1-2,TGTGCCAGCAGCTTACAGGACAGGGCCTCTCGAGGCTATGGCTACACCTTC,CASSLQDRASRGYGYTF
13,.,.,TRBV28,TRBJ2-7,TGTGCCAGCAGTTTAACCCCACACTACGAGCAGTACTTC,CASSLTPHYEQYF
15,once,.,TRBV19,TRBJ1-5,TGTGCCAGTAGTAAGCGATCGGGGAGCAATCAGCCCCAGCATTTT,CASSKRSGSNQPQHF
16,.,TRBD2,TRBV11-2,TRBJ2-7,TGTGCCAGCAGCTATCCGGCTAGCGGGGTCTCCTACGAGCAGTACTTC,CASSYPASGVSYEQYF
13,.,TRBD1,TRBV7-9,TRBJ1-2,TGTGCCAGCAGCGCAACAGGGGTCCATGGGTACACCTTC,CASSATGVHGYTF
17,.,TRBD2,TRBV11-3,TRBJ2-2,TGTGCCAGCAGCCCCGATTGGCGGGGGGCGAACACCGGGGAGCTGTTTTTT,CASSPDWRGANTGELFF
14,.,.,TRBV7-8,TRBJ2-1,TGTGCCACTGGGGACTCCAGCTCCTACAATGAGCAGTTCTTC,CATGDSSSYNEQFF
17,.,TRBD2,TRBV7-3,TRBJ2-3,TGTGCCAGCAGCCTCAGACCACTAGCGGGAGGCACAGATACGCAGTATTTT,CASSLRPLAGGTDTQYF
14,.,.,TRBV5-5,TRBJ2-7,TGTGCCAGCAGCGCCAGAAGAGACTCCTACGAGCAGTACTTC,CASSARRDSYEQYF
13,.,.,TRBV7-9,TRBJ2-4,TGTGCCGTGGGGGGAGAAGACAAAAACATTCAGTACTTC,CAVGGEDKNIQYF
17,.,TRBD2,TRBV13,TRBJ2-7,TGTGCCAGCAGCCTACGAACGGCGGGAGGTTCAACCTACGAGCAGTACTTC,CASSLRTAGGSTYEQYF
12,.,.,TRBV6-1,TRBJ2-7,TGTGCCAGCAGCGCTACAACCTACGAGCAGTACTTC,CASSATTYEQYF
15,.,TRBD2,TRBV7-2,TRBJ2-7,TGTGCCAGCAGCACCGGACTAGCGGGAGAACCTCTTCGACACTTC,CASSTGLAGEPLRHF
12,.,TRBD1,TRBV30,TRBJ2-7,TGTGCCTGGGGACAGGGGGATGACGAGCAGTACTTC,CAWGQGDDEQYF
13,.,.,TRBV5-4,TRBJ1-2,TGTGCCAGCAGCCACGAGGGGAATGAAGGCTACACCTTC,CASSHEGNEGYTF
17,.,.,TRBV28,TRBJ1-1,TGTGCCAGCAGTCGAGCCCAATGGGGACAACCAAACACTGAAGCTTTCTTT,CASSRAQWGQPNTEAFF
14,.,TRBD1,TRBV14,TRBJ1-2,TGTGCCAGCAGCCAGCCGACAGGGCTGGGAGGCTACACCTTC,CASSQPTGLGGYTF
16,.,TRBD2,TRBV30,TRBJ2-2,TGTGCCTGGAGTGGGGGGACTAGCGCGAACACCGGGGAGCTGTTTTTT,CAWSGGTSANTGELFF
13,.,.,TRBV30,TRBJ2-5,TGTGCCTGGAGTGCGGGACTTCAAGAGACCCAGTACTTC,CAWSAGLQETQYF
16,.,TRBD2,TRBV19,TRBJ2-3,TGTGCCAGTAGTAAACTAGCGGGAGGCCCCGCAGATACGCAGTATTTT,CASSKLAGGPADTQYF
14,.,.,TRBV5-4,TRBJ2-1,TGTGCCAGCAGCTTGTTCGACAGCTACAATGAGCAGTTCTTC,CASSLFDSYNEQFF
14,.,.,TRBV30,TRBJ2-3,TGTGCCTGGAGGGGGGGGGCGGGCCCAGATACGCAGTATTTT,CAWRGGAGPDTQYF
16,.,TRBD1,TRBV5-1,TRBJ2-5,TGCGCCAGCAGCTTGGCTACCCGGACAGGGTCGGAGACCCAGTACTTC,CASSLATRTGSETQYF
16,once,.,TRBV5-1,TRBJ2-3,TGCGCCAGCAGCTTGGGTCTGGGGCTGGGGACAGATACGCAGTATTTT,CASSLGLGLGTDTQYF
15,once,.,TRBV6-6,TRBJ1-2,TGTGCCAGCAGTCCCTACTTACAGGACTACTATGGCTACACCTTC,CASSPYLQDYYGYTF
15,.,.,TRBV5-1,TRBJ1-1,TGCGCCAGCAGCTTAACACAGGGTTGGGACACTGAAGCTTTCTTT,CASSLTQGWDTEAFF
14,.,.,TRBV6-1,TRBJ1-1,TGTGCCAGCAGGCCAGGGAGGCGGAACACTGAAGCTTTCTTT,CASRPGRRNTEAFF
13,.,TRBD1,TRBV25-1,TRBJ1-2,TGTGCCAGCAGTGAAAGGACAGGGTATGGCTACACCTTC,CASSERTGYGYTF
16,.,TRBD2,TRBV11-3,TRBJ2-1,TGTGCCAGCAGCCCCGGTAGGCGGGAGTTTTCCCATGAGCAGTTCTTC,CASSPGRREFSHEQFF
16,.,TRBD1,TRBV9,TRBJ1-3,TGTGCCAGCAGTCGGGACAGGGGAATTTCGGGAAACACCATATATTTT,CASSRDRGISGNTIYF
15,.,.,TRBV18,TRBJ1-2,TGTGCCAGCTCACCAAGGGACGGTGATAACTATGGCTACACCTTC,CASSPRDGDNYGYTF
11,.,.,TRBV28,TRBJ2-3,TGTGCCAGCAGTACGACCCGGGCGCAGTATTTT,CASSTTRAQYF
15,few,TRBD1,TRBV7-9,TRBJ1-5,TGTGCCAGCACCCGACAGGGAAATAGCAATCAGCCCCAGCATTTT,CASTRQGNSNQPQHF
15,.,TRBD2,TRBV5-4,TRBJ2-1,TGTGCCAGCAGCCCACTTAGCGGGACTAACAATGAGCAGTTCTTC,CASSPLSGTNNEQFF
18,.,TRBD1,TRBV7-2,TRBJ1-5,TGTGCCAGCAGCGAACGGGACAGGCGAATAGGCGGCAATCAGCCCCAGCATTTT,CASSERDRRIGGNQPQHF
16,.,.,TRBV9,TRBJ2-3,TGTGCCAGCAGCGTAGTGGCAAGGGGTAGCACAGATACGCAGTATTTT,CASSVVARGSTDTQYF
13,.,TRBD1,TRBV30,TRBJ1-2,TGTGCCTGGAGCCCGACAGGGGACTCTGGCTACACCTTC,CAWSPTGDSGYTF
18,once,.,TRBV27,TRBJ1-5,TGTGCCAGCAGTTTCCTAGGTGGGGTAGGGGGTAGCAATCAGCCCCAGCATTTT,CASSFLGGVGGSNQPQHF
13,.,.,TRBV9,TRBJ2-3,TGTGCCAGCAGCGTGGGAAGAGGCAATACGCAGTATTTT,CASSVGRGNTQYF
15,.,.,TRBV7-9,TRBJ1-1,TGTGCCAGCAGCTTAGTATCGGGGCGGAACACTGAAGCTTTCTTT,CASSLVSGRNTEAFF
14,.,.,TRBV6-1,TRBJ1-5,TGTGCCAGCAATCGGGACAACCTCAATCAGCCCCAGCATTTT,CASNRDNLNQPQHF
13,.,.,TRBV2,TRBJ1-1,TGTGCCAGCATTCCGGACACGAACACTGAAGCTTTCTTT,CASIPDTNTEAFF
16,.,TRBD1,TRBV4-2,TRBJ1-1,TGTGCCAGCAGCGGCGCCTTGGGACAGAAAAACACTGAAGCTTTCTTT,CASSGALGQKNTEAFF
11,.,.,TRBV6-5,TRBJ2-1,TGTGCCAGCGGCTCGGGTGGAGAGCAGTTCTTC,CASGSGGEQFF
15,.,.,TRBV11-2,TRBJ1-4,TGTGCCAGCAGCCTCTGGAGCCCAACTAATGAAAAACTGTTTTTT,CASSLWSPTNEKLFF
16,.,.,TRBV11-2,TRBJ2-5,TGTGCCAGCAGCTTAAGGGGCGGAGGGGGGAAAGAGACCCAGTACTTC,CASSLRGGGGKETQYF